Listed below are T cell receptor beta chains from one sample, sequenced in a study of T cell changes during pregnancy in multiple sclerosis. Generated by immunoSEQ multiplex PCR, the TCRdb table keeps only in-frame clones and is missing some. The table has tens of thousands of clones, 88% seen once. Sequencing used CD4+ T cells from peripheral blood mononuclear cells, obtained in the second trimester of pregnancy. These receptors were collected from a female donor with multiple sclerosis, enrolled in a pregnancy study. CDR3s include the opening cysteine and the closing phenylalanine or tryptophan. Fields, in order: V gene, D gene, J gene, clone size, CDR3 protein, CDR3 DNA. D genes are given only for firm matches. Rows give clone size only sometimes, using once, few, many, or a class for an expanded clone.

v_gene: TRBV6-5; d_gene: TRBD2; j_gene: TRBJ2-2; abundance: few; CDR3aa: CASSLSGRGTGELFF; CDR3nt: TGTGCCAGCAGTCTTAGCGGGAGGGGAACCGGGGAGCTGTTTTTT
v_gene: TRBV27; d_gene: TRBD2; j_gene: TRBJ2-1; abundance: NA; CDR3aa: CASSLYSGGYNEQFF; CDR3nt: TGTGCCAGCAGTTTATATAGCGGGGGCTACAATGAGCAGTTCTTC
v_gene: TRBV9; d_gene: TRBD2; j_gene: TRBJ2-3; abundance: NA; CDR3aa: CASSVALAGLTDTQYF; CDR3nt: TGTGCCAGCAGCGTAGCTCTAGCGGGACTCACAGATACGCAGTATTTT
v_gene: TRBV28; d_gene: NA; j_gene: TRBJ1-1; abundance: NA; CDR3aa: CASSLGHRGEAFF; CDR3nt: TGTGCCAGCAGTTTAGGGCACCGGGGTGAAGCTTTCTTT
v_gene: TRBV15; d_gene: TRBD1; j_gene: TRBJ1-1; abundance: NA; CDR3aa: CATSKWDRVGTEAFF; CDR3nt: TGTGCCACCAGCAAGTGGGACAGGGTGGGCACTGAAGCTTTCTTT
v_gene: TRBV7-3; d_gene: TRBD2; j_gene: TRBJ2-5; abundance: NA; CDR3aa: CASSFREGETQYF; CDR3nt: TGTGCCAGCAGCTTTAGGGAGGGGGAGACCCAGTACTTC
v_gene: TRBV14; d_gene: NA; j_gene: TRBJ2-3; abundance: NA; CDR3aa: CASSQESSSTDTQYF; CDR3nt: TGTGCCAGCAGCCAAGAGTCTAGCTCAACAGATACGCAGTATTTT
v_gene: TRBV7-2; d_gene: TRBD2; j_gene: TRBJ2-7; abundance: NA; CDR3aa: CASSLDGRVPREQYF; CDR3nt: TGTGCCAGCAGCTTAGATGGGAGGGTTCCCAGAGAGCAGTACTTC
v_gene: TRBV11-1; d_gene: TRBD1; j_gene: TRBJ2-7; abundance: NA; CDR3aa: CASSLDLGQGSNEQYF; CDR3nt: TGTGCCAGCAGCTTAGATTTGGGACAGGGGTCCAACGAGCAGTACTTC
v_gene: TRBV10-2; d_gene: NA; j_gene: TRBJ2-6; abundance: NA; CDR3aa: CASSVRNTLSGANVLTF; CDR3nt: TGCGCCAGCAGTGTCAGGAATACCCTCTCTGGGGCCAACGTCCTGACTTTC
v_gene: TRBV7-9; d_gene: TRBD2; j_gene: TRBJ2-2; abundance: NA; CDR3aa: CASSPNPPGLAVTGELFF; CDR3nt: TGTGCCAGCAGCCCGAACCCACCAGGACTAGCGGTAACCGGGGAGCTGTTTTTT
v_gene: TRBV9; d_gene: NA; j_gene: TRBJ2-3; abundance: NA; CDR3aa: CASSKLQRVDTQYF; CDR3nt: TGTGCCAGCAGCAAACTTCAGCGTGTAGATACGCAGTATTTT
v_gene: TRBV7-2; d_gene: TRBD1; j_gene: TRBJ2-3; abundance: NA; CDR3aa: CASSERQGGSTDTQYF; CDR3nt: TGTGCCAGCAGCGAGAGACAGGGCGGGAGCACAGATACGCAGTATTTT
v_gene: TRBV5-4; d_gene: NA; j_gene: TRBJ1-4; abundance: NA; CDR3aa: CASSLAGSTNEKLFF; CDR3nt: TGTGCCAGCAGCTTGGCCGGGTCAACTAATGAAAAACTGTTTTTT
v_gene: TRBV10-3; d_gene: NA; j_gene: TRBJ2-3; abundance: NA; CDR3aa: CAISAPATDTQYF; CDR3nt: TGTGCCATCAGTGCCCCTGCGACAGATACGCAGTATTTT
v_gene: TRBV10-3; d_gene: TRBD1; j_gene: TRBJ1-1; abundance: NA; CDR3aa: CAISEGQGPEAFF; CDR3nt: TGTGCCATCAGTGAGGGACAGGGGCCTGAAGCTTTCTTT
v_gene: TRBV14; d_gene: TRBD2; j_gene: TRBJ2-1; abundance: NA; CDR3aa: CASSQDLLAEQQFF; CDR3nt: TGTGCCAGCAGCCAAGACCTGCTAGCGGAACAGCAGTTCTTC
v_gene: TRBV27; d_gene: NA; j_gene: TRBJ1-1; abundance: NA; CDR3aa: CASSLFNNPSEAFF; CDR3nt: TGTGCCAGCAGTTTATTCAACAACCCATCTGAAGCTTTCTTT
v_gene: TRBV28; d_gene: NA; j_gene: TRBJ1-2; abundance: NA; CDR3aa: CASSSSRNYGYTF; CDR3nt: TGTGCCAGCAGTTCAAGCAGGAACTATGGCTACACCTTC
v_gene: TRBV11-2; d_gene: TRBD1; j_gene: TRBJ2-5; abundance: NA; CDR3aa: CASSLGIRDRGLETQYF; CDR3nt: TGTGCCAGCAGCTTAGGCATCCGGGACAGGGGGCTGGAGACCCAGTACTTC
v_gene: TRBV5-1; d_gene: TRBD2; j_gene: TRBJ2-6; abundance: NA; CDR3aa: CASSLRTSGRASGANVLTF; CDR3nt: TGCGCCAGCAGCTTGCGGACTAGCGGGAGGGCCTCTGGGGCCAACGTCCTGACTTTC
v_gene: TRBV5-6; d_gene: NA; j_gene: TRBJ2-7; abundance: few; CDR3aa: CASSSPSNPYEQYF; CDR3nt: TGTGCCAGCAGCTCGCCTAGCAACCCTTACGAGCAGTACTTC
v_gene: TRBV28; d_gene: TRBD2; j_gene: TRBJ2-3; abundance: NA; CDR3aa: CASSPAGGSDTQYF; CDR3nt: TGTGCCAGCAGTCCAGCGGGAGGGTCAGATACGCAGTATTTT
v_gene: TRBV7-7; d_gene: TRBD2; j_gene: TRBJ2-5; abundance: NA; CDR3aa: CASSLSVGGQETQYF; CDR3nt: TGTGCTAGCAGCTTATCTGTGGGAGGGCAAGAGACCCAGTACTTC
v_gene: TRBV27; d_gene: NA; j_gene: TRBJ2-5; abundance: once; CDR3aa: CASRGRLGTQYF; CDR3nt: TGTGCCAGCCGAGGGAGGCTGGGGACCCAGTACTTC
v_gene: TRBV5-1; d_gene: TRBD2; j_gene: TRBJ2-3; abundance: once; CDR3aa: CASSLVGGADTQYF; CDR3nt: TGCGCCAGCAGCTTGGTGGGGGGGGCAGATACGCAGTATTTT
v_gene: TRBV19; d_gene: TRBD1; j_gene: TRBJ1-4; abundance: NA; CDR3aa: CASSTTWTGAREKLFF; CDR3nt: TGTGCCAGTAGTACCACCTGGACAGGGGCCCGTGAAAAACTGTTTTTT
v_gene: TRBV9; d_gene: NA; j_gene: TRBJ2-1; abundance: NA; CDR3aa: CASSVRDFSSNYNEQFF; CDR3nt: TGTGCCAGCAGCGTCCGGGACTTCTCCTCGAACTACAATGAGCAGTTCTTC
v_gene: TRBV19; d_gene: NA; j_gene: TRBJ1-1; abundance: few; CDR3aa: CASSIGSDRNTEAFF; CDR3nt: TGTGCCAGTAGTATAGGTTCGGACAGGAACACTGAAGCTTTCTTT
v_gene: TRBV19; d_gene: NA; j_gene: TRBJ1-1; abundance: NA; CDR3aa: CASSPRTLNTEAFF; CDR3nt: TGTGCCAGTAGTCCCCGAACACTGAACACTGAAGCTTTCTTT
v_gene: TRBV11-1; d_gene: TRBD2; j_gene: TRBJ2-7; abundance: NA; CDR3aa: CASSSSAGGTYEQYF; CDR3nt: TGTGCCAGCAGCTCTTCAGCGGGAGGGACCTACGAGCAGTACTTC
v_gene: TRBV5-6; d_gene: TRBD2; j_gene: TRBJ2-5; abundance: NA; CDR3aa: CASSFIRTSGLETQYF; CDR3nt: TGTGCCAGCAGCTTTATCCGGACTAGCGGGTTGGAGACCCAGTACTTC
v_gene: TRBV10-3; d_gene: NA; j_gene: TRBJ2-7; abundance: few; CDR3aa: CASADRAYEQYF; CDR3nt: TGTGCCTCAGCGGACAGAGCCTACGAGCAGTACTTC
v_gene: TRBV28; d_gene: TRBD2; j_gene: TRBJ2-1; abundance: NA; CDR3aa: CAAWEGYNEQFF; CDR3nt: TGTGCCGCTTGGGAGGGCTACAATGAGCAGTTCTTC
v_gene: TRBV2; d_gene: NA; j_gene: TRBJ1-1; abundance: NA; CDR3aa: CASREMNTEAFF; CDR3nt: TGTGCCAGCAGGGAGATGAACACTGAAGCTTTCTTT
v_gene: TRBV18; d_gene: TRBD1; j_gene: TRBJ2-7; abundance: few; CDR3aa: CASSPGTGIYEQYF; CDR3nt: TGTGCCAGCTCACCCGGGACAGGTATCTACGAGCAGTACTTC
v_gene: TRBV5-8; d_gene: NA; j_gene: TRBJ1-1; abundance: once; CDR3aa: CASSRGAHAFF; CDR3nt: TGTGCCAGCAGTCGGGGGGCGCACGCTTTCTTT
v_gene: TRBV5-6; d_gene: NA; j_gene: TRBJ1-3; abundance: NA; CDR3aa: CASSLVSLRHPGNTIYF; CDR3nt: TGTGCCAGCAGCTTGGTTTCCTTGCGGCACCCTGGAAACACCATATATTTT
v_gene: TRBV4-2; d_gene: TRBD2; j_gene: TRBJ2-5; abundance: NA; CDR3aa: CASSQGWGLAGIYEETQYF; CDR3nt: TGTGCCAGCAGCCAAGGGTGGGGACTAGCGGGGATCTACGAGGAGACCCAGTACTTC
v_gene: TRBV19; d_gene: NA; j_gene: TRBJ1-2; abundance: NA; CDR3aa: CASSISEGYTF; CDR3nt: TGTGCCAGTAGTATATCGGAGGGCTACACCTTC
v_gene: TRBV5-1; d_gene: NA; j_gene: TRBJ2-3; abundance: NA; CDR3aa: CASSLSDYTDTQYF; CDR3nt: TGCGCCAGCAGTTTGTCAGATTACACAGATACGCAGTATTTT
v_gene: TRBV7-2; d_gene: TRBD1; j_gene: TRBJ1-4; abundance: NA; CDR3aa: CASSAQGAANEKLFF; CDR3nt: TGTGCCAGCAGCGCCCAGGGGGCAGCTAATGAAAAACTGTTTTTT
v_gene: TRBV9; d_gene: NA; j_gene: TRBJ2-1; abundance: NA; CDR3aa: CASSVGNSMPPNEQFF; CDR3nt: TGTGCCAGCAGCGTCGGGAATTCTATGCCTCCAAATGAGCAGTTCTTC
v_gene: TRBV6-5; d_gene: TRBD1; j_gene: TRBJ2-1; abundance: NA; CDR3aa: CASSYGTGYNEQFF; CDR3nt: TGTGCCAGCAGTTACGGGACAGGATACAATGAGCAGTTCTTC
v_gene: TRBV2; d_gene: NA; j_gene: TRBJ1-1; abundance: NA; CDR3aa: CASSRDRLNTEAFF; CDR3nt: TGTGCCAGCAGCCGTGACAGGTTGAACACTGAAGCTTTCTTT
v_gene: TRBV6-5; d_gene: NA; j_gene: TRBJ2-6; abundance: NA; CDR3aa: CASSSYSGANVLTF; CDR3nt: TGTGCCAGCAGTTCGTACTCTGGGGCCAACGTCCTGACTTTC
v_gene: TRBV5-4; d_gene: NA; j_gene: TRBJ2-2; abundance: once; CDR3aa: CASSLVSGFNTGELFF; CDR3nt: TGTGCCAGCAGCTTGGTGTCGGGGTTCAATACCGGGGAGCTGTTTTTT